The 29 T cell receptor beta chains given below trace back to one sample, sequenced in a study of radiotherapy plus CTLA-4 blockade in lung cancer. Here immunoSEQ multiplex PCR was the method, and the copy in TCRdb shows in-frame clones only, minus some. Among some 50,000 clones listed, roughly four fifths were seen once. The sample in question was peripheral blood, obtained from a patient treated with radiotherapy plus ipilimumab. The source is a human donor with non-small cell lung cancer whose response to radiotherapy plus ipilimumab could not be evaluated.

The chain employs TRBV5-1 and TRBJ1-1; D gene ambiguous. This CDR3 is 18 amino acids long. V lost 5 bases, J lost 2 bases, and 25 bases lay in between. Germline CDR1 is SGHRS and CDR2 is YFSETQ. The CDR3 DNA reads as TGCGCCAGCAGTGAGACTATATGGGGATTATCCACTAACACTGAAGCTTTCTTT. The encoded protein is CASSETIWGLSTNTEAFF.

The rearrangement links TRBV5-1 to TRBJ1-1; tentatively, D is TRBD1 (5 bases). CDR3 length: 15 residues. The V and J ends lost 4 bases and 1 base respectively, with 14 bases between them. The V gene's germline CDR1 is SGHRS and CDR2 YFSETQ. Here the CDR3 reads CASSLTAPTNTEAFF. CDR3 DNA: TGCGCCAGCAGCCTGACAGCACCTACGAACACTGAAGCTTTCTTT.

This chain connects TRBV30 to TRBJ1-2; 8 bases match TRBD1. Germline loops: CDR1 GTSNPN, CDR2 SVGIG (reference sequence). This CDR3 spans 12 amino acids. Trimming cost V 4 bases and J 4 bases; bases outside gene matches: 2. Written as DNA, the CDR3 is TGTGCCTGGACTACAGGGGGCTATGGCTACACCTTC. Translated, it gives CAWTTGGYGYTF.

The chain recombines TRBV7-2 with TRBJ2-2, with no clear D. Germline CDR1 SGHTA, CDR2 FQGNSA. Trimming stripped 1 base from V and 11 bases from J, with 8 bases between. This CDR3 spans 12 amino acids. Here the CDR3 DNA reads TGTGCCAGCAGCTTAGGAGGAATAGAGCTGTTTTTT. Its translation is CASSLGGIELFF.

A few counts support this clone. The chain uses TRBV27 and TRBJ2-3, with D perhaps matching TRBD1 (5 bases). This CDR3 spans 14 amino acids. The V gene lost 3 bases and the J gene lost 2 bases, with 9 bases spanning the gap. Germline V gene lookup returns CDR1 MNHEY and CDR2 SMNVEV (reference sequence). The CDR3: CASSLGQDTDTQYF. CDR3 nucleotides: TGTGCCAGCAGTTTGGGGCAGGACACAGATACGCAGTATTTT.

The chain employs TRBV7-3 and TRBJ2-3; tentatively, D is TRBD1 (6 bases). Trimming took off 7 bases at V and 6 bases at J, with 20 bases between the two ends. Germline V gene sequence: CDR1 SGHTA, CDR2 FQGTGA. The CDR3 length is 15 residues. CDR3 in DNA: TGTGCCAGCACCCAACAGGGTGTAAGGTCCGATACGCAGTATTTT. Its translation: CASTQQGVRSDTQYF.

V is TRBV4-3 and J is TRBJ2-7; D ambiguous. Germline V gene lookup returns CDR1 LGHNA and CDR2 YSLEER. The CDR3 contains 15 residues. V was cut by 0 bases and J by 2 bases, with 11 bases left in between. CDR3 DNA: TGCGCCAGCAGCCAAGATACAGACGCTCCCTACGAGCAGTACTTC. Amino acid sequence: CASSQDTDAPYEQYF.

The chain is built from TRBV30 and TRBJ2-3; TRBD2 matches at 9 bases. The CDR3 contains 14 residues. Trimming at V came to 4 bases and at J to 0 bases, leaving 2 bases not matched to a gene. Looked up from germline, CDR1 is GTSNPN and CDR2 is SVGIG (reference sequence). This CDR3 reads CAWTSGVSTDTQYF. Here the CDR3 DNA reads TGTGCCTGGACTAGCGGGGTTAGCACAGATACGCAGTATTTT.

CDR3 bases: TGTGCCATCAGATCGGGACTAGCGCCTTCGAACACCGGGGAGCTGTTTTTT. It translates to CAIRSGLAPSNTGELFF. J is TRBJ2-2 and V is TRBV10-3; TRBD2 matches 10 bases. CDR1 and CDR2 from the germline V gene are ENHRY and SYGVKD. V was pared by 6 bases and J by 0 bases, with 7 bases of the junction left unmatched. The CDR3 spans 17 residues.

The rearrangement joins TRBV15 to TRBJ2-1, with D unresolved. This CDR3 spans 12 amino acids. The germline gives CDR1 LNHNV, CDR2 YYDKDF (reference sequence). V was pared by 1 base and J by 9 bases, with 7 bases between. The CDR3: CATSRGGGEQFF. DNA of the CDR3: TGTGCCACCAGCAGAGGCGGCGGTGAGCAGTTCTTC.

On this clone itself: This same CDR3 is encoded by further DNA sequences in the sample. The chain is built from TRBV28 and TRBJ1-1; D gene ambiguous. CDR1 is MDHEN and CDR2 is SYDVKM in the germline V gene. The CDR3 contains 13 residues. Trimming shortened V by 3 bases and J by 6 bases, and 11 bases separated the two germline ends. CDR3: CASSFAGDAEAFF. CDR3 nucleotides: TGTGCCAGCAGTTTTGCAGGTGACGCTGAAGCTTTCTTT.

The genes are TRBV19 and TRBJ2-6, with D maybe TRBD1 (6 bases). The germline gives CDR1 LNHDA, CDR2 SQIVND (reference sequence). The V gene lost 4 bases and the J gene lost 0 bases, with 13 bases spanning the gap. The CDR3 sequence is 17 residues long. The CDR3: CASSRGTPSSGANVLTF. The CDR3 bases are TGTGCCAGTAGTAGGGGGACACCGAGCTCTGGGGCCAACGTCCTGACTTTC. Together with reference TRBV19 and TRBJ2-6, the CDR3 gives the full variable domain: DGGITQSPKYLFRKEGQNVTLSCEQNLNHDAMYWYRQDPGQGLRLIYYSQIVNDFQKGDIAEGYSVSREKKESFPLTVTSAQKNPTAFYLCASSRGTPSSGANVLTFGAGSRLTVL.

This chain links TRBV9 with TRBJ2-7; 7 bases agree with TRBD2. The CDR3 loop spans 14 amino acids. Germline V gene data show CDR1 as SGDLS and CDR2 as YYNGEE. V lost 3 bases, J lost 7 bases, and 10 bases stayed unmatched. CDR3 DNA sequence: TGTGCCAGCAGCGAGATGGCGGGAGCTCGGGAGCAGTACTTC. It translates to CASSEMAGAREQYF.

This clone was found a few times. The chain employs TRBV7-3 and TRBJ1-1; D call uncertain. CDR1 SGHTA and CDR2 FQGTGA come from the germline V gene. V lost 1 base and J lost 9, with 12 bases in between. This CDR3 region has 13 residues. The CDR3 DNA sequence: TGTGCCAGCAGCTTAAGCCGGAGCACAAAAGCTTTCTTT. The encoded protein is CASSLSRSTKAFF.

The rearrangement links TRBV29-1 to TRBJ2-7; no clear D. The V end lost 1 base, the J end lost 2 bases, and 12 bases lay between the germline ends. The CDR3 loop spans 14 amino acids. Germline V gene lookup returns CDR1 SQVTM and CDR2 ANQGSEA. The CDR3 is CSVEGLAETYEQYF. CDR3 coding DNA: TGCAGCGTTGAAGGGCTGGCGGAAACCTACGAGCAGTACTTC.

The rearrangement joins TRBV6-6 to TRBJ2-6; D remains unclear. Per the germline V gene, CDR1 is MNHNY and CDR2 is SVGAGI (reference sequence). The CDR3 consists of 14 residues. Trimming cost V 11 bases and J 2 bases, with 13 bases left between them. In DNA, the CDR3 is TGTGCCGTGAGAATGGGCGCTGGGGCCAACGTCCTGACTTTC. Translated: CAVRMGAGANVLTF.

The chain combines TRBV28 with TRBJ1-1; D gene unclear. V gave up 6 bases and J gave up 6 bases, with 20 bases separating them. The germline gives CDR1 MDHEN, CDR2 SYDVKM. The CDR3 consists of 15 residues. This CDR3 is CASSAAGTGSPEAFF. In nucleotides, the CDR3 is TGTGCCAGCAGCGCTGCAGGAACCGGTTCTCCTGAAGCTTTCTTT.

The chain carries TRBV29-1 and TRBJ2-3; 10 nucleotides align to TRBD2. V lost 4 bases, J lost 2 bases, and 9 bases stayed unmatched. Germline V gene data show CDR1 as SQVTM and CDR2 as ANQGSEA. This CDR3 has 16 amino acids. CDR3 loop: CSVVRSSGSTTDTQYF. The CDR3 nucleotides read TGCAGCGTTGTGCGGTCTAGCGGGAGTACCACAGATACGCAGTATTTT.

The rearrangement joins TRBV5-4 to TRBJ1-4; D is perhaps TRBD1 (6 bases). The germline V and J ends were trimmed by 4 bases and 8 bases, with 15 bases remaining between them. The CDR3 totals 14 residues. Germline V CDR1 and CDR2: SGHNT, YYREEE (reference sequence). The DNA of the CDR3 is TGTGCCAGCAGCGAGCGACAGGCTACCGAAAAACTGTTTTTT. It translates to CASSERQATEKLFF. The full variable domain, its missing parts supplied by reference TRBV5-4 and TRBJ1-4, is ETGVTQSPTHLIKTRGQQVTLRCSSQSGHNTVSWYQQALGQGPQFIFQYYREEENGRGNFPPRFSGLQFPNYSSELNVNALELDDSALYLCASSERQATEKLFFGSGTQLSVL.

CDR3 loop: CAIGQAGSSSYEQYF. DNA of the CDR3: TGTGCCATCGGACAGGCCGGATCCTCCTCCTACGAGCAGTACTTC. The chain joins TRBV10-3 to TRBJ2-7; 7 bases are shared with TRBD1. The CDR3 has 15 residues. Germline CDR1 is ENHRY and CDR2 is SYGVKD. V shed 8 bases, J shed 0 bases, and the junction held 10 bases outside the gene matches.

CDR3 residues: CASRTTTTDTQYF. DNA of the CDR3: TGTGCCAGCAGGACGACTACCACAGATACGCAGTATTTT. The V and J genes are TRBV6-6 and TRBJ2-3; D might be TRBD2 (5 bases). CDR1 and CDR2 from the germline V gene are MNHNY and SVGAGI (reference sequence). Trimming removed 6 bases from V and 2 bases from J, with 9 bases in between. CDR3 length: 13 residues.

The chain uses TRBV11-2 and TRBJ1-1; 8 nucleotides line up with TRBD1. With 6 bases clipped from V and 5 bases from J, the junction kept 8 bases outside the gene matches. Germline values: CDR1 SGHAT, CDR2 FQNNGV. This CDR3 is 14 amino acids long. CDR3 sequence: CASSSIRGRTEAFF. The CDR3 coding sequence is TGTGCCAGCAGTTCTATCAGGGGGCGGACTGAAGCTTTCTTT. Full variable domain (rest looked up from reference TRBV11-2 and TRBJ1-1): EAGVAQSPRYKIIEKRQSVAFWCNPISGHATLYWYQQILGQGPKLLIQFQNNGVVDDSQLPKDRFSAERLKGVDSTLKIQPAKLEDSAVYLCASSSIRGRTEAFFGQGTRLTVV.

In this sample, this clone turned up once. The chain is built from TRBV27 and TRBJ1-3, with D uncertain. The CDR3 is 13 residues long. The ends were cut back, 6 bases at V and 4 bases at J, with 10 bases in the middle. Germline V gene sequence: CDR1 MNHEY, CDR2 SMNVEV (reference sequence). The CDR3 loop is CASSRRSGNTIYF. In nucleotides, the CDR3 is TGTGCCAGCAGCAGGAGGTCAGGAAACACCATATATTTT.

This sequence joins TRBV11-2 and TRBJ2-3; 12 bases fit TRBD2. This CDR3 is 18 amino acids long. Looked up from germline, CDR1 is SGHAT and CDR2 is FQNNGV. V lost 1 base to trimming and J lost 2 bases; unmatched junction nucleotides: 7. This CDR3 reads CASSLGLLAGGPTDTQYF. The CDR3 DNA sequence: TGTGCCAGCAGCTTAGGTCTGCTAGCGGGAGGGCCCACAGATACGCAGTATTTT. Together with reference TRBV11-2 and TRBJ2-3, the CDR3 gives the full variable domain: EAGVAQSPRYKIIEKRQSVAFWCNPISGHATLYWYQQILGQGPKLLIQFQNNGVVDDSQLPKDRFSAERLKGVDSTLKIQPAKLEDSAVYLCASSLGLLAGGPTDTQYFGPGTRLTVL.

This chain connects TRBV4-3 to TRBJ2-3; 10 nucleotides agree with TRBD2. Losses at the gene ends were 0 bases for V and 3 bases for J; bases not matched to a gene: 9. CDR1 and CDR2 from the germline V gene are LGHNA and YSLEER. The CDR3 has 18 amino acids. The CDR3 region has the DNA TGCGCCAGCAGCCAAGATATTATAGCGGGAGGTAGGACAGATACGCAGTATTTT. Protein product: CASSQDIIAGGRTDTQYF.

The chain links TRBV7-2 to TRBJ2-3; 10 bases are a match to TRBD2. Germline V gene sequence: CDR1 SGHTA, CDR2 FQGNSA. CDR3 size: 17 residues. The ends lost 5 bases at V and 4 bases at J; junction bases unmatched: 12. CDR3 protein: CASSITHSGRVADTQYF. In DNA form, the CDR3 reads TGTGCCAGCAGCATCACCCACAGCGGGAGGGTGGCAGATACGCAGTATTTT.

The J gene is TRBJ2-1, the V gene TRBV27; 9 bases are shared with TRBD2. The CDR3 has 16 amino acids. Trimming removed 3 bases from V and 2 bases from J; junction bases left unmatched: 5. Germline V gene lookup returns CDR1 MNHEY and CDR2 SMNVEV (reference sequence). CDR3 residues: CASSFLAGGPYNEQFF. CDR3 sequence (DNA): TGTGCCAGCAGTTTTTTGGCGGGAGGGCCCTACAATGAGCAGTTCTTC.

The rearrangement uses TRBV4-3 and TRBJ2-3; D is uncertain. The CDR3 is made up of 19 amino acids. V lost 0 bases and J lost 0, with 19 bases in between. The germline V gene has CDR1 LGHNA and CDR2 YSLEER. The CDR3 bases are TGCGCCAGCAGCCAAGATGTCCTAGGCCAGTTGATGAGCACAGATACGCAGTATTTT. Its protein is CASSQDVLGQLMSTDTQYF.

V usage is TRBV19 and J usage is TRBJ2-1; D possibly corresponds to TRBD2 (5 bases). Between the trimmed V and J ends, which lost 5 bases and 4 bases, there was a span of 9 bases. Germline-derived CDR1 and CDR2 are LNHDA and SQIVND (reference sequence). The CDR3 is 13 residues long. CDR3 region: CASSGRGYNEQFF. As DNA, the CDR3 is TGTGCCAGTAGTGGCCGAGGGTACAATGAGCAGTTCTTC.